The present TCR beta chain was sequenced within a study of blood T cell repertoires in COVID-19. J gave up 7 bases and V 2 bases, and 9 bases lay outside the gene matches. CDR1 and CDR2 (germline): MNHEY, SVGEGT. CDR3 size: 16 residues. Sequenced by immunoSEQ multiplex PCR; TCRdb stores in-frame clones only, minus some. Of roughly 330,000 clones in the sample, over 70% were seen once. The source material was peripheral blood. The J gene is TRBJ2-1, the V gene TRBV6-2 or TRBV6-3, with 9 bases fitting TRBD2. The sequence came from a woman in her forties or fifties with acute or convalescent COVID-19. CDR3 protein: CASSYGGTSRGNEQFF. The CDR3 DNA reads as TGTGCCAGCAGTTACGGGGGGACTAGCCGGGGGAATGAGCAGTTCTTC.